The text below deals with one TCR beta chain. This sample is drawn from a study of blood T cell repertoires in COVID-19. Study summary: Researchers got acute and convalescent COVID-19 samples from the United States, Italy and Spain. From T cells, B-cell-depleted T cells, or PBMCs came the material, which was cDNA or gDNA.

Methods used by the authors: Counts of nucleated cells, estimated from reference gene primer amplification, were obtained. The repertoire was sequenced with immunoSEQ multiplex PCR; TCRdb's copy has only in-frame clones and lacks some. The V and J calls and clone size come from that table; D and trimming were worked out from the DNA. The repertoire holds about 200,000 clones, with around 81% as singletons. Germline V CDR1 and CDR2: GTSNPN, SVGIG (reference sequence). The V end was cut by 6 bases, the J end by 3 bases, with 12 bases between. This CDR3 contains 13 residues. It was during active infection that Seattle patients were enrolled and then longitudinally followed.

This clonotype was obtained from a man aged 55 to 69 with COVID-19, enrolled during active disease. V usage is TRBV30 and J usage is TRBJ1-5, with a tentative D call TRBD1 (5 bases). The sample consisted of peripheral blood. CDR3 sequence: CACGGGINQPQHF. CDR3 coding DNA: TGTGCCTGTGGGGGGGGTATCAATCAGCCCCAGCATTTT.